This T cell receptor (beta chain) was captured in a study of blood T cells in healthy people across ages. Sample-barcoded 5' priming and a J-beta primer mix drove a second PCR of about 7 to 12 cycles. Each cDNA molecule, via a template-switch adaptor with 12 random nucleotides, was tagged. TCRdb ran MiXCR on the 5' RACE reads and lists one entry per CDR3 protein. The sample carries 550,000 to 600,000 distinct CDR3 sequences, around half recorded once. Trimming pared 5 bases from V and 1 base from J, leaving 12 bases between. Germline CDR1 and CDR2: MDHEN and SYDVKM. The CDR3 runs 14 residues. The sequence was collected from a man older than 75 in good health. The rearrangement uses TRBV28 and TRBJ2-7; D is perhaps TRBD2 (5 bases). Sequencing was performed on blood. This CDR3 is CASSGLTGSYEQYF. The CDR3 DNA reads TGTGCCAGCAGTGGATTAACGGGGTCCTACGAGCAGTACTTC.